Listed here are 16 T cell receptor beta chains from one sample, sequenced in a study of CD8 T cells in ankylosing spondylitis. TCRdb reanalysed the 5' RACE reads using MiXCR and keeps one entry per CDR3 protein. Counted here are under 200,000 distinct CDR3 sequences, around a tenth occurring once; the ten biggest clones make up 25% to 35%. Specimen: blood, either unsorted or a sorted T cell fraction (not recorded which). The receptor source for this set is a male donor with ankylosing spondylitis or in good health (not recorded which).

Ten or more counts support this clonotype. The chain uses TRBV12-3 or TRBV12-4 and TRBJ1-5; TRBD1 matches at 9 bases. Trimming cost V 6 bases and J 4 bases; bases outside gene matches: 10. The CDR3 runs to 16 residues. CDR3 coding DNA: TGTGCCAGCAGCCTCTCGACAGGGGGAGGGAATCAGCCCCAGCATTTT. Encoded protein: CASSLSTGGGNQPQHF.

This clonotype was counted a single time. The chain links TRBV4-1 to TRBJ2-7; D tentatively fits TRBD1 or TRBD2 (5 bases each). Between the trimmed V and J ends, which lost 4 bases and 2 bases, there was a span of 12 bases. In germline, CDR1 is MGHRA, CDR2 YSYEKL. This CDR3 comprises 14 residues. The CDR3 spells CASSLEPGPYEQYF. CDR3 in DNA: TGCGCCAGCAGCCTTGAACCGGGGCCCTACGAGCAGTACTTC.

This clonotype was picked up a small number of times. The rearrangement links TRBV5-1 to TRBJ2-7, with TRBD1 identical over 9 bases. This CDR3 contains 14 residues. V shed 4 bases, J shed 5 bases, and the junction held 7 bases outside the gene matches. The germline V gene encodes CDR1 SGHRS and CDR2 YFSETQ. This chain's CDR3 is CASSRRDRANEQYF. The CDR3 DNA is TGCGCCAGCAGCCGCCGGGACAGGGCCAACGAGCAGTACTTC.

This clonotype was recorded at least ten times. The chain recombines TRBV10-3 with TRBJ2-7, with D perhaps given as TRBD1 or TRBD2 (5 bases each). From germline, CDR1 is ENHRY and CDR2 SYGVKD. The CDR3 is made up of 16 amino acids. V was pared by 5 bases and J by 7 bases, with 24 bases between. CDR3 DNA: TGTGCCATCAGTCCCGGAGCCGGGACCACCCCGGTGGAGCAGTACTTC. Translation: CAISPGAGTTPVEQYF.

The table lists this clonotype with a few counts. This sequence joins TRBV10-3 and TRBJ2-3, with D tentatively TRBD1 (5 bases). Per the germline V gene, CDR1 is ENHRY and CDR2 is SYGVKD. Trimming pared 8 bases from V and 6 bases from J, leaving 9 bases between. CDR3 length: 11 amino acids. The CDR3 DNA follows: TGTGCCATCCGCTGGGGCGATACGCAGTATTTT. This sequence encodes CAIRWGDTQYF.

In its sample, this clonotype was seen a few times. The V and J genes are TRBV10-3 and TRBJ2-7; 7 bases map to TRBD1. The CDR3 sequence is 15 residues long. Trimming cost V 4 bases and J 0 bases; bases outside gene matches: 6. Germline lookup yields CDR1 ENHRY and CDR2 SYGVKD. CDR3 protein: CAISGATGSSYEQYF. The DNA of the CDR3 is TGTGCCATCAGTGGGGCGACAGGGTCCTCCTACGAGCAGTACTTC.

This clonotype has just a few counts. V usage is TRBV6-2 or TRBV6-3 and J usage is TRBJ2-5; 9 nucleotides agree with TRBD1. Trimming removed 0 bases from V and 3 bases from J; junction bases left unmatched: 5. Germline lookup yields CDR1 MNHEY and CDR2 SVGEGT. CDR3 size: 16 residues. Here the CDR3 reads CASSYSSGTGKETQYF. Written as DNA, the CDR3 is TGTGCCAGCAGTTACTCATCCGGGACAGGGAAAGAGACCCAGTACTTC.

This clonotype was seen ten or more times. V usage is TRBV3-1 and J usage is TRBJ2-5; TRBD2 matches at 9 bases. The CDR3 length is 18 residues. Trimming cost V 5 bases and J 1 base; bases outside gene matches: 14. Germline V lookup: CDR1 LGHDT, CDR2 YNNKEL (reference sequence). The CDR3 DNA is TGTGCCAGCAGCTACCCCAGGGATGGTAGCGGGGGCCAAGAGACCCAGTACTTC. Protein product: CASSYPRDGSGGQETQYF.

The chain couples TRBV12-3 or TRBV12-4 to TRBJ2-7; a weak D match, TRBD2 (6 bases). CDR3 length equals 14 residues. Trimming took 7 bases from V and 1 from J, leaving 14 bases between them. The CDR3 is CASTLTGESYEQYF. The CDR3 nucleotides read TGTGCCAGCACCCTAACGGGAGAATCCTACGAGCAGTACTTC.

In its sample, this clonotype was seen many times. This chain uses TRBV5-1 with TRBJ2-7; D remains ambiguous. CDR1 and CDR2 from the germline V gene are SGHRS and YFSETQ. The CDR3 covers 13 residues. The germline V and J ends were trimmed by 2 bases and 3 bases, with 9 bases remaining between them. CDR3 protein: CASSFKGIYEQYF. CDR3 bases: TGCGCCAGCAGCTTTAAGGGCATCTACGAGCAGTACTTC. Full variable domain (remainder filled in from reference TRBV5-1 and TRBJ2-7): KAGVTQTPRYLIKTRGQQVTLSCSPISGHRSVSWYQQTPGQGLQFLFEYFSETQRNKGNFPGRFSGRQFSNSRSEMNVSTLELGDSALYLCASSFKGIYEQYFGPGTRLTVT.

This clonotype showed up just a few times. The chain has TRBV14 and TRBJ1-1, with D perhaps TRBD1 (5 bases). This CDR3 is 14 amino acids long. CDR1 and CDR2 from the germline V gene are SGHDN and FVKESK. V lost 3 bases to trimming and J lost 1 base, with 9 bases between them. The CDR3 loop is CASSQPGRNTEAFF. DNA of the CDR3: TGTGCCAGCAGCCAGCCGGGACGGAACACTGAAGCTTTCTTT.

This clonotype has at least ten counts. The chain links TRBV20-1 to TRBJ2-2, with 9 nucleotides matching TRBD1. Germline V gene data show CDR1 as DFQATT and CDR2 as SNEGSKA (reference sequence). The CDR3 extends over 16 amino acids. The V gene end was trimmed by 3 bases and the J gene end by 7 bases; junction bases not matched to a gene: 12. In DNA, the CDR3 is TGCAGTGCTAGTCGTGCGGGACAGGGCGTAGACGGGGAGCTGTTTTTT. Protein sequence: CSASRAGQGVDGELFF.

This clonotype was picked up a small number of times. The CDR3 bases are TGTGCCAGCATAGGGGCTGAAAATCAGCCCCAGCATTTT. This codes for CASIGAENQPQHF. The rearrangement links TRBV2 to TRBJ1-5; a weak D match, TRBD1 (5 bases). From germline, CDR1 is SNHLY and CDR2 FYNNEI. CDR3 length equals 13 residues. The V and J ends lost 7 bases and 4 bases respectively, with 11 bases between them.

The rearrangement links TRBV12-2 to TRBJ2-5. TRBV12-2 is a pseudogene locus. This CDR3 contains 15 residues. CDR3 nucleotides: TGTGCAAGTCGCTTAGATGCTAGCGGACAAGAGACCCAGTACTTC. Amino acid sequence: CASRLDASGQETQYF.

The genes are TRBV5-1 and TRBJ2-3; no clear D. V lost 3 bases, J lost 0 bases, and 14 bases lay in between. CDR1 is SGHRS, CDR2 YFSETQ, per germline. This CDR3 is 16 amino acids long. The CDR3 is CASSSLGAISTDTQYF. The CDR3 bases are TGCGCCAGCAGCTCCCTGGGTGCGATAAGCACAGATACGCAGTATTTT.

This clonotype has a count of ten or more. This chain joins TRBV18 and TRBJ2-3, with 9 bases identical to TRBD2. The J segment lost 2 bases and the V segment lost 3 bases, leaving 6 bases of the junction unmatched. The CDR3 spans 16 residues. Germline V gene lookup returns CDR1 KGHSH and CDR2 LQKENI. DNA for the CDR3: TGTGCCAGCTCACCCCCGGAGCGGGGGGTCACAGATACGCAGTATTTT. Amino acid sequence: CASSPPERGVTDTQYF.